The 8 T cell receptor beta chains below all came from one sample that was sequenced in a study of cytomegalovirus exposure and HLA in healthy donors. The data were produced by immunoSEQ multiplex PCR, yet TCRdb's version contains in-frame clones alone and is incomplete. The data show around 120,000 clones, about 83% seen once. The sample consisted of PBMCs. These receptors were collected from a man in his late teens or twenties in good health and CMV-seronegative.

This chain uses TRBV6-6 with TRBJ1-5, with no clear D. Germline V CDR1 and CDR2: MNHNY, SVGAGI (reference sequence). This CDR3 is 14 amino acids long. V lost 2 bases and J 2 bases, leaving 7 bases between the germline ends. The CDR3 is CASSYGQGNQPQHF. DNA for the CDR3: TGTGCCAGCAGTTACGGGCAGGGCAATCAGCCCCAGCATTTT.

This clone occurred a few times. The chain is built from TRBV5-1 and TRBJ2-7; 8 bases map to TRBD2. Trimming cost V 4 bases and J 3 bases; bases outside gene matches: 6. There are 14 residues in the CDR3. Germline V gene data show CDR1 as SGHRS and CDR2 as YFSETQ. CDR3 nucleotide sequence: TGCGCCAGCAGCGCGAGCGGGAGTGGCTACGAGCAGTACTTC. It yields the protein CASSASGSGYEQYF.

This chain joins TRBV19 and TRBJ2-2; maybe TRBD1 (5 bases). The germline gives CDR1 LNHDA, CDR2 SQIVND (reference sequence). This CDR3 region has 15 residues. V gave up 3 bases and J gave up 3 bases, with 11 bases separating them. CDR3 sequence reads: CASSIDSRDTGELFF. The CDR3 DNA follows: TGTGCCAGTAGTATCGACAGTCGGGACACCGGGGAGCTGTTTTTT.

This chain joins TRBV7-2 and TRBJ2-7, with a weak D call TRBD1 (5 bases). Per germline, CDR1 SGHTA and CDR2 FQGNSA. This CDR3 comprises 13 residues. The V end was cut by 2 bases, the J end by 3 bases, with 8 bases between. The CDR3 protein is CASSLYRYYEQYF. DNA for the CDR3: TGTGCCAGCAGCTTATACAGGTACTACGAGCAGTACTTC. Looking up the rest from reference TRBV7-2 and TRBJ2-7 gives the full variable domain: GAGVSQSPSNKVTEKGKDVELRCDPISGHTALYWYRQSLGQGLEFLIYFQGNSAPDKSGLPSDRFSAERTGGSVSTLTIQRTQQEDSAVYLCASSLYRYYEQYFGPGTRLTVT.

The gene calls are TRBV19 and TRBJ2-2; 12 nucleotides agree with TRBD2. The length of the CDR3 is 18 residues. The V and J ends lost 1 base and 3 bases, in that order; junction bases with no gene match: 6. CDR1 LNHDA and CDR2 SQIVND come from the germline V gene (reference sequence). CDR3 region: CASSIATLAGGYTGELFF. In DNA form, the CDR3 reads TGTGCCAGTAGTATAGCAACGCTAGCGGGAGGGTACACCGGGGAGCTGTTTTTT.

The chain uses TRBV2 and TRBJ2-7, with TRBD1 identical over 8 bases. The CDR3 has 14 amino acids. With 6 bases clipped from V and 4 bases from J, the junction kept 8 bases outside the gene matches. Germline V gene sequence: CDR1 SNHLY, CDR2 FYNNEI. For the CDR3, the DNA is TGTGCCAGCAGACCCGGGACAGGTGGGTACGAGCAGTACTTC. It encodes CASRPGTGGYEQYF.

This clone was detected only once. The chain carries TRBV29-1 and TRBJ2-1; possibly TRBD2 for D (6 bases). CDR1 and CDR2 (germline): SQVTM, ANQGSEA. The CDR3 runs to 16 residues. V shed 5 bases and J shed 0 bases, with 17 bases lying between them. Here the CDR3 DNA reads TGCAGCGTTATCGGGGGACTCCAATCCTCCTACAATGAGCAGTTCTTC. Residues: CSVIGGLQSSYNEQFF.

V gene TRBV11-2 combines with J gene TRBJ2-1; D is perhaps TRBD1 (6 bases). The length of the CDR3 is 13 residues. V gave up 5 bases and J gave up 10 bases, with 15 bases separating them. Germline lookup yields CDR1 SGHAT and CDR2 FQNNGV. This CDR3 is CASSRPQGYEQFF. The CDR3 DNA follows: TGTGCCAGCAGCCGGCCCCAGGGGTACGAGCAGTTCTTC.